The TCR beta chain described here comes from a study of CD8+ T cells in alopecia areata. Study details: Tofacitinib ran for 6 to 18 months before 6 months off drug. Study-wide points: Compared with normal scalp, lesional scalp had higher clonality and more expanded CD8+ clones.

Following extraction, RNA underwent reverse transcription to cDNA, which served as the sequencing template. The assay was immunoSEQ multiplex PCR, and TCRdb's table has in-frame clones only and misses some. This table has some 190,000 clones, around 56% appearing once. Turning to this clone: The antigen remains unidentified.

Germline loops: CDR1 SGHRS, CDR2 YFSETQ. CDR3 length: 13 amino acids. V shed 8 bases, J shed 1 base, and the junction held 4 bases outside the gene matches. Treatment of the sample: oral pan-JAK inhibitor, 5-10 mg twice daily. The TCR was taken from a human donor with alopecia areata. V gene TRBV5-1 combines with J gene TRBJ2-3, with 7 bases identical to TRBD1. Sequenced material: CD4+ T cells sorted from blood, taken at week 4, from a patient treated with tofacitinib. CDR3 bases: TGCGCCAGTCGACAGGGAGGCACAGATACGCAGTATTTT. It codes for CASRQGGTDTQYF.